This T cell receptor (beta chain) was captured by sequencing in a study of identical twins' blood T cells. TCR cDNA libraries came from RNA via a modified published protocol. TCRdb reprocessed the 5' RACE reads with MiXCR, giving one entry per CDR3 protein. This sample carries 400,000 or so distinct CDR3 sequences, roughly 31% of them seen once, and the ten largest clones take 6.1%. The CDR3 is 16 residues long. V lost 0 bases to trimming and J lost 6 bases; unmatched junction nucleotides: 8. The germline CDR1 and CDR2 sequences are SGHAT and FQNNGV. For this clonotype: No antigen is known for it.

Study observations and caveats: Twins reportedly had markedly more similar V usage than unrelated donors, even among out-of-frame TCRbeta clonotypes.

V and J are TRBV11-2 and TRBJ2-3, with 8 bases lining up with TRBD2. The clonotype comes from a woman aged 18-49 years in good health. The sample consisted of PBMCs. Here the CDR3 DNA reads TGTGCCAGCAGCTTAGATACTAGCGGCCTCGGGGATACGCAGTATTTT. Translated, it gives CASSLDTSGLGDTQYF.